What follows describes a single TCR beta chain. Antigen unknown. Naive CD8+ T cells were CD45RO-CCR7+CD27+CD95-. The CDR3 is 14 amino acids. In germline, CDR1 is DFQATT, CDR2 SNEGSKA (reference sequence). The data are from a study of CXCR3-negative and CXCR3-positive naive CD8 T cells. Study outcomes and limitations: Higher TRB CDR3 hydrophobicity marked CXCR3-positive naive cells relative to CXCR3-negative naive cells.

All TRB cDNA libraries came from 5' RACE performed with UMI labels. TCRdb re-called the 5' RACE reads; one entry per CDR3 protein, DNA not given. The table for this sample gives about 110,000 distinct CDR3 sequences. The sequenced material came from naive CXCR3+ CD8+ T cells from blood. Subset in this sample: CD45RO-CCR7+CD27+CD95- naive CD8+ T cells expressing CXCR3 (TNR3+). This receptor was identified in a human donor in good health. Some clones in this sample may be carry-over from other donors' samples. The J gene is TRBJ2-7, the V gene TRBV20-1; TCRdb lists TRBD2, though no DNA is available to test this call. CDR3 amino acids: CSASWDLSGYEQYF.